This entry concerns a single T cell receptor beta chain. Participants had their cohort set by participant-reported clinical history. The V end lost 6 bases, the J end lost 0 bases, and 15 bases lay between the germline ends. This CDR3 is built from 17 residues. Germline CDR1 SGHTA, CDR2 FQGNSA. Some clones are missing from TCRdb's copy, which holds only in-frame ones; the method was immunoSEQ multiplex PCR. This sample has about 160,000 clones, with less than 90% found just once. The sample originates from a study of blood T cell repertoires in COVID-19. The receptor comes from a woman between 50 and 59 years old who had recovered from COVID-19. Sequenced: PBMCs or T cells enriched from blood (not recorded which). The V and J genes are TRBV7-2 and TRBJ2-6; tentative D call: TRBD1 (6 bases). CDR3 nucleotides: TGTGCCAGCAGTCCGACAGGCCCTAGCTCTGGGGCCAACGTCCTGACTTTC. It translates to CASSPTGPSSGANVLTF.